The clone carrying this T cell receptor beta chain was found many times. Antigen specificity is unknown. The CDR3 consists of 16 residues. V lost 3 bases and J lost 4; bases outside the gene matches: 5. Germline-derived CDR1 and CDR2 are SGHNT and YENEEA. Libraries were prepared by immunoSEQ multiplex PCR; TCRdb keeps only in-frame clonotypes and omits some of them. The repertoire consists of some 9,600 clones, with approximately 25% occurring once and the leading ten covering roughly a sixth. These data come from a study of sequential checkpoint blockade in melanoma. The wider study: About two dozen patients had tumor biopsies before treatment and at week 13. Findings and limits, study-wide: Clinical benefit was about 30 times likelier when tumor T-cell fraction and clonality increased. T-cell fraction and clonality followed PD-L1 and CD8+ counts, not mutational load.

Regarding treatment: randomized to nivolumab then ipilimumab (arm A) or the reverse (arm B). The sequencing here drew on tumor tissue (inferred from file names), taken from a patient given nivolumab and ipilimumab in sequence. The V and J genes are TRBV11-3 and TRBJ2-2; 10 positions agree with TRBD2. This clonotype originated in a human donor with melanoma. The CDR3 sequence is CASSLGLAPLTGELFF. The CDR3 bases are TGTGCCAGCAGCTTGGGACTAGCGCCCCTCACCGGGGAGCTGTTTTTT. The complete variable domain, with remaining parts taken from reference TRBV11-3 and TRBJ2-2, reads EAGVVQSPRYKIIEKKQPVAFWCNPISGHNTLYWYLQNLGQGPELLIRYENEEAVDDSQLPKDRFSAERLKGVDSTLKIQPAELGDSAVYLCASSLGLAPLTGELFFGEGSRLTVL.